The next 31 T cell receptor beta chains were all read from a single sample in a study of T cells in Graves' hyperthyroidism and ophthalmopathy. RNA transcripts yielded amplified TCR beta CDR3 regions. First-round RT-PCR of the TCR CDR3 relied on the HTBI primer set. TCRdb fed the multiplex PCR reads into MiXCR, producing one record per CDR3 protein. The repertoire holds 250,000 to 350,000 distinct CDR3 sequences, with roughly 17% as singletons. Sequences were obtained from blood. Receptors originate from a man under 40 with Graves' hyperthyroidism.

This clonotype has ten or more counts. The chain links TRBV12-3 or TRBV12-4 to TRBJ2-1, with D hard to call. CDR3 size: 11 residues. Trimming cost V 6 bases and J 8 bases, with 8 bases left between them. The CDR3 loop is CASSPDYEQFF. CDR3 nucleotides: TGTGCCAGCAGCCCTGACTATGAGCAGTTCTTC.

The chain is built from TRBV6-1 and TRBJ2-7; no reliable D call. The CDR3 contains 13 residues. Trimming left V 7 bases short and J 7 bases short, with 17 bases between. Germline V gene lookup returns CDR1 MNHNS and CDR2 SASEGT. The CDR3 nucleotides read TGTGCCAGCAAAACGAGGACCCGACTGGAGCAGTACTTC. This encodes CASKTRTRLEQYF.

This chain uses TRBV5-1 with TRBJ2-2; a possible D gene is TRBD1 (5 bases). Germline-derived CDR1 and CDR2 are SGHRS and YFSETQ. Trimming shortened V by 5 bases and J by 8 bases, and 10 bases separated the two germline ends. The CDR3 runs 12 residues. CDR3 nucleotide sequence: TGCGCCAGCAGTGACAGTTCAGGGGAGCTGTTTTTT. It translates to CASSDSSGELFF.

This clonotype came up a few times. V usage is TRBV20-1 and J usage is TRBJ2-2; TRBD1 aligns across 7 bases. With V trimmed by 1 base and J by 1 base, 0 bases remained unmatched. Germline values: CDR1 DFQATT, CDR2 SNEGSKA (reference sequence). This CDR3 spans 14 amino acids. DNA of the CDR3: TGCAGTGCTAGAGGACAGGGGAACACCGGGGAGCTGTTTTTT. Amino acids: CSARGQGNTGELFF.

In this sample, this clonotype turned up a few times. The V and J genes are TRBV9 and TRBJ2-7; D might be TRBD1 (6 bases). Trimming left V 3 bases short and J 8 bases short, with 18 bases between. CDR3 length: 14 amino acids. In germline, CDR1 is SGDLS, CDR2 YYNGEE. CDR3: CASSARSWDIQQYF. For the CDR3, the DNA is TGTGCCAGCAGCGCCCGGAGTTGGGACATCCAGCAGTACTTC.

In this sample, this clonotype turned up a few times. The V call is TRBV29-1, the J call TRBJ2-1, with TRBD2 as a possible D gene (5 bases). The CDR3 is 16 amino acids. V shed 3 bases and J shed 5 bases, with 20 bases lying between them. The germline gives CDR1 SQVTM, CDR2 ANQGSEA. The chain's CDR3 is CSVDEELESTNNEQFF. Here the CDR3 DNA reads TGCAGCGTTGACGAGGAGCTAGAATCGACTAACAATGAGCAGTTCTTC.

This clonotype was seen repeatedly, ten times or more. This chain uses TRBV3-1 with TRBJ1-6, with D perhaps matching TRBD1 (5 bases). Germline values: CDR1 LGHDT, CDR2 YNNKEL (reference sequence). V dropped 8 bases and J dropped 7 bases, with 18 bases sitting between them. The CDR3 length is 15 residues. The CDR3 protein is CASRNHGGDNSPLHF. The CDR3 region has the DNA TGTGCCAGCCGAAATCACGGGGGGGACAATTCACCCCTCCACTTT.

This clonotype was seen ten or more times. The chain carries TRBV12-3 or TRBV12-4 and TRBJ2-1, with 7 bases fitting TRBD2. The CDR3 runs to 16 residues. J was trimmed by 1 base and V by 3 bases; bases with no gene match: 6. The CDR3 loop reads CASSLPLAVSYNEQFF. The CDR3 coding sequence is TGTGCCAGCAGTTTGCCTCTAGCGGTTTCCTACAATGAGCAGTTCTTC.

The chain recombines TRBV19 with TRBJ2-7; D may be TRBD1 (6 bases). Germline V lookup: CDR1 LNHDA, CDR2 SQIVND (reference sequence). The CDR3 totals 14 residues. The ends were cut back, 5 bases at V and 1 base at J, with 12 bases in the middle. The CDR3 bases are TGTGCCAGTAGTCCTGGACAGCAATCCTACGAGCAGTACTTC. Protein sequence: CASSPGQQSYEQYF. The full variable domain, its missing parts supplied by reference TRBV19 and TRBJ2-7, is DGGITQSPKYLFRKEGQNVTLSCEQNLNHDAMYWYRQDPGQGLRLIYYSQIVNDFQKGDIAEGYSVSREKKESFPLTVTSAQKNPTAFYLCASSPGQQSYEQYFGPGTRLTVT.

The rearrangement links TRBV7-6 to TRBJ2-7; TRBD2 agrees at 10 bases. This CDR3 is 15 amino acids long. The germline CDR1 and CDR2 sequences are SGHVS and FNYEAQ. V trimming: 4 bases; J trimming: 0 bases; junction bases outside the gene matches: 3. The CDR3 DNA sequence: TGTGCCAGCAGCTCAGCTAGCGGGAGCTCCTACGAGCAGTACTTC. Amino acids: CASSSASGSSYEQYF.

This clonotype was counted ten times or more. The chain combines TRBV7-3 with TRBJ2-1; D is possibly TRBD2 (7 bases). CDR3 size: 15 residues. The V end lost 4 bases, the J end lost 6 bases, and 16 bases lay between the germline ends. Germline V lookup: CDR1 SGHTA, CDR2 FQGTGA. In nucleotides, the CDR3 is TGTGCCAGCAGCTCAAGGGGGGGATGGCTCAATGAGCAGTTCTTC. Amino acids: CASSSRGGWLNEQFF.

This chain joins TRBV20-1 and TRBJ1-6, with D possibly matching TRBD1 (6 bases). This CDR3 comprises 13 residues. The germline CDR1 and CDR2 sequences are DFQATT and SNEGSKA (reference sequence). Trimming removed 3 bases at V and 7 bases at J, with 10 bases between. The CDR3 nucleotides read TGCAGTGCTAGCCGGGACACCAATTCACCCCTCCACTTT. Amino acids: CSASRDTNSPLHF.

This clonotype was recorded many times. This chain connects TRBV20-1 to TRBJ2-7; 13 nucleotides align to TRBD2. Germline CDR1 reads DFQATT; CDR2 reads SNEGSKA (reference sequence). CDR3 length equals 14 residues. The V gene end was trimmed by 5 bases and the J gene end by 2 bases; junction bases not matched to a gene: 3. In DNA, the CDR3 is TGCAGTGCTCCGGGACTAGCGGGACCCTACGAGCAGTACTTC. Translation: CSAPGLAGPYEQYF.

At least ten counts were recorded for this clonotype. The J gene is TRBJ2-1, the V gene TRBV24-1; 10 nucleotides match TRBD1. V was clipped by 5 bases and J by 8 bases; unmatched bases: 5. The CDR3 is made up of 14 amino acids. Germline-derived CDR1 and CDR2 are KGHDR and SFDVKD. The CDR3 is CATSGQGAPYEQFF. CDR3 nucleotide sequence: TGTGCCACCAGTGGACAGGGGGCCCCTTATGAGCAGTTCTTC.

This chain uses TRBV5-1 with TRBJ2-5, with D perhaps matching TRBD1 (5 bases). The V gene's germline CDR1 is SGHRS and CDR2 YFSETQ. Trimming removed 4 bases from V and 4 bases from J, with 14 bases in between. CDR3 length equals 14 residues. The CDR3 is CASSPQGWGETQYF. The CDR3 coding sequence is TGCGCCAGCAGCCCTCAGGGTTGGGGAGAGACCCAGTACTTC.

This clonotype was observed at least ten times. The rearrangement joins TRBV2 to TRBJ2-7; D possibly corresponds to TRBD2 (5 bases). Germline loops: CDR1 SNHLY, CDR2 FYNNEI. CDR3 length: 14 amino acids. The V and J ends lost 6 bases and 6 bases respectively, with 18 bases between them. This chain's CDR3 is CASRTGRTATEQYF. The CDR3 coding sequence is TGTGCCAGCAGGACGGGAAGGACGGCTACCGAGCAGTACTTC. The full variable domain, completed using reference TRBV2 and TRBJ2-7, is EPEVTQTPSHQVTQMGQEVILRCVPISNHLYFYWYRQILGQKVEFLVSFYNNEISEKSEIFDDQFSVERPDGSNFTLKIRSTKLEDSAMYFCASRTGRTATEQYFGPGTRLTVT.

This clonotype was counted only a few times. The CDR3 loop reads CASSSLWDEQFF. The CDR3 coding sequence is TGTGCCAGCAGCTCCCTCTGGGATGAGCAGTTCTTC. This chain joins TRBV12-3 or TRBV12-4 and TRBJ2-1; D gene unclear. The CDR3 contains 12 residues. Deletions cut 6 bases from V and 8 bases from J, with 11 bases between.

This clonotype appeared many times. The chain couples TRBV5-1 to TRBJ2-3; a possible D gene is TRBD2 (5 bases). V lost 1 base, J lost 1 base, and 13 bases lay in between. The CDR3 runs 16 residues. Germline-derived CDR1 and CDR2 are SGHRS and YFSETQ. CDR3 coding DNA: TGCGCCAGCAGCTTGTCAGGTGGGAGTGGCACAGATACGCAGTATTTT. Protein product: CASSLSGGSGTDTQYF.

This clonotype occurred a few times. The chain carries TRBV2 and TRBJ1-5, with D unresolved. The germline V gene has CDR1 SNHLY and CDR2 FYNNEI. The CDR3 length is 15 residues. V was trimmed by 6 bases and J by 5 bases, leaving 17 bases between them. This chain's CDR3 is CASSRRETLYQPQHF. In DNA form, the CDR3 reads TGTGCCAGCAGCCGCCGGGAGACCCTCTATCAGCCCCAGCATTTT.

The gene calls are TRBV12-3 or TRBV12-4 and TRBJ1-6; D not certain. This CDR3 has 15 residues. V was cut by 3 bases and J by 5 bases, with 11 bases left in between. The CDR3 DNA follows: TGTGCCAGCAGTTTCGGAGGGTACAATAATTCACCCCTCCACTTT. Protein product: CASSFGGYNNSPLHF.

The chain combines TRBV24-1 with TRBJ1-5; D perhaps matches TRBD1 (5 bases). The ends were cut back, 7 bases at V and 7 bases at J, with 16 bases in the middle. The CDR3 runs to 14 residues. Germline values: CDR1 KGHDR, CDR2 SFDVKD. The CDR3 region has the DNA TGTGCCACCAGCGGGGCGACAGAATCCCAGCCCCAGCATTTT. It is translated as CATSGATESQPQHF.

In its sample, this clonotype was seen a few times. A much larger clone is a single base away; this may be a read error. The chain combines TRBV30 with TRBJ1-2; D perhaps matches TRBD1 (5 bases). This CDR3 is 14 amino acids long. Germline V gene sequence: CDR1 GTSNPN, CDR2 SVGIG (reference sequence). The CDR3 nucleotides read TGTGCCTGGGGTGTACTAGGGACTTTGGGTGGCTACACCTTC. It encodes CAWGVLGTLGGYTF.

This clonotype was counted many times. CDR3 residues: CASRPALGSEEQYF. DNA of the CDR3: TGTGCCAGCAGACCAGCGCTGGGGTCGGAGGAGCAGTACTTC. The chain combines TRBV2 with TRBJ2-7, with D hard to call. The germline CDR1 and CDR2 sequences are SNHLY and FYNNEI. The CDR3 covers 14 residues. Trimming left V 6 bases short and J 7 bases short, with 19 bases between.

This clonotype was detected many times. The V gene is TRBV6-1, the J gene TRBJ2-1; 7 nucleotides agree with TRBD1. CDR3 size: 12 residues. The trim removed 8 bases at V and 9 bases at J, leaving 7 bases unmatched. From germline, CDR1 is MNHNS and CDR2 SASEGT. The CDR3 nucleotides read TGTGCCAGCGTGAACAGGGGCGGTGAGCAGTTCTTC. It translates to CASVNRGGEQFF.

Comment on this clonotype: Since the CDR3 does not end with the conserved phenylalanine or tryptophan, this likely comes from a read error. V is TRBV19 and J is TRBJ2-6; a possible D gene is TRBD1 (5 bases). The CDR3 loop spans 18 amino acids. V was clipped by 3 bases and J by 0 bases, with 15 bases between them. Germline V lookup: CDR1 LNHDA, CDR2 SQIVND (reference sequence). CDR3 DNA: TGTGCCAGTAGTATCACGCAGGGCTATTTCTCTGGGGCCAACGTCCTGACTTCC. Its translation: CASSITQGYFSGANVLTS.

This clonotype came up many times. The genes are TRBV2 and TRBJ2-1; D perhaps matches TRBD2 (6 bases). V was trimmed by 6 bases and J by 2 bases, leaving 14 bases between them. The V gene's germline CDR1 is SNHLY and CDR2 FYNNEI. The CDR3 runs 15 residues. The DNA for the CDR3 is TGTGCCAGCAGGCCCCGGGGGTCGGCCTACAATGAGCAGTTCTTC. Translated, it gives CASRPRGSAYNEQFF.

Points on this clonotype: A read error is possible here, since a much larger clone lies one base away. V gene TRBV11-2 combines with J gene TRBJ2-5; D is uncertain. CDR1 is SGHAT, CDR2 FQNNGV, per germline. The CDR3 extends over 12 amino acids. CDR3 coding DNA: TGTGCCAGCAGCTTTTTCTCGGAGACCCTGTACTTC. The encoded protein is CASSFFSETLYF.

This rearrangement joins TRBV6-1 to TRBJ2-5, with 9 positions matching TRBD1. The CDR3 is 14 residues long. The V and J ends lost 6 bases and 7 bases, in that order; junction bases with no gene match: 9. Looked up from germline, CDR1 is MNHNS and CDR2 is SASEGT. This CDR3 reads CASRSGTGRLTQYF. The CDR3 DNA reads as TGTGCCAGCAGGTCCGGGACAGGGAGGTTGACCCAGTACTTC.

The rearrangement uses TRBV7-3 and TRBJ2-3; D remains unclear. Trimming stripped 4 bases from V and 4 bases from J, with 9 bases between. The CDR3 sequence is 13 residues long. In germline, CDR1 is SGHTA, CDR2 FQGTGA. The CDR3 loop reads CASSSLTSDTQYF. CDR3 DNA sequence: TGTGCCAGCAGCTCCCTGACATCAGATACGCAGTATTTT. Filled out from reference TRBV7-3 and TRBJ2-3, the complete variable domain reads GAGVSQTPSNKVTEKGKYVELRCDPISGHTALYWYRQSLGQGPEFLIYFQGTGAADDSGLPNDRFFAVRPEGSVSTLKIQRTERGDSAVYLCASSSLTSDTQYFGPGTRLTVL.

The CDR3 nucleotides are TGCAGTGCGGGGGGGACTAGCCTAACCGATACGCAGTATTTT. Translated: CSAGGTSLTDTQYF. The gene calls are TRBV20-1 and TRBJ2-3, with TRBD2 matching 9 bases. The CDR3 consists of 14 residues. The trim removed 6 bases at V and 6 bases at J, leaving 10 bases unmatched. Germline CDR1 reads DFQATT; CDR2 reads SNEGSKA (reference sequence).

This clonotype was found a few times. The chain recombines TRBV7-3 with TRBJ2-1; 9 bases are shared with TRBD2. V lost 5 bases to trimming and J lost 0 bases; unmatched junction nucleotides: 5. Germline values: CDR1 SGHTA, CDR2 FQGTGA. The CDR3 has 16 residues. CDR3 DNA sequence: TGTGCCAGCAGCCAGACTAGCGGAAGCTCCTACAATGAGCAGTTCTTC. Protein: CASSQTSGSSYNEQFF.